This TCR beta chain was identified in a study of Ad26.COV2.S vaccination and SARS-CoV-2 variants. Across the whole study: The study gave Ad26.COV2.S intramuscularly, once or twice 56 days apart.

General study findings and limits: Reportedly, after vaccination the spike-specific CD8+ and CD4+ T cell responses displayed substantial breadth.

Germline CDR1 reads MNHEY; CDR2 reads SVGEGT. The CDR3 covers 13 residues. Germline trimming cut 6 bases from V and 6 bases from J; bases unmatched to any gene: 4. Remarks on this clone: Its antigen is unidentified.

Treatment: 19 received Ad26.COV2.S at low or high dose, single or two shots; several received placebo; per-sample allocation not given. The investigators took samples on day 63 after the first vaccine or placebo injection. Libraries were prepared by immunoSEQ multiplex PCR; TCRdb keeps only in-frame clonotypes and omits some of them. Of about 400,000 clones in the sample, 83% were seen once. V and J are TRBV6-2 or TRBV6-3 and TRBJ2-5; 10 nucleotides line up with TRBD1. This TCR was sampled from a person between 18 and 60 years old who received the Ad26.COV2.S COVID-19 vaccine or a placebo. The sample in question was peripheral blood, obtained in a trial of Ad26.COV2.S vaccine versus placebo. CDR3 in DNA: TGTGCCAGCAGCAGACAGGGGGCTAAGACCCAGTACTTC. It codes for CASSRQGAKTQYF.